The 32 T cell receptor beta chains below all came from one sample that was sequenced in a study of neurological immune-mediated disorders. TCRdb re-called the 5' RACE reads with MiXCR, one entry per CDR3 protein. In the table there are 45,000 or so distinct CDR3 sequences, roughly 3.2% of which are singletons. Source material: PBMCs. The origin of the receptors is a woman aged 50 to 65 with multiple sclerosis.

The table lists this clonotype with many counts. The V and J genes are TRBV5-1 and TRBJ2-5; D gene ambiguous. Germline loops: CDR1 SGHRS, CDR2 YFSETQ. This CDR3 region has 13 residues. Trimming left V 0 bases short and J 2 bases short, with 5 bases between. In DNA form, the CDR3 reads TGCGCCAGCAGCTTGGGACCGCAAGAGACCCAGTACTTC. Amino acids: CASSLGPQETQYF.

This clonotype was seen ten or more times. The genes are TRBV5-6 and TRBJ1-5; tentatively, D is TRBD1 (6 bases). The germline CDR1 and CDR2 sequences are SGHDT and YYEEEE. Trimming pared 1 base from V and 1 base from J, leaving 12 bases between. The CDR3 sequence is 16 residues long. The CDR3 spells CASSLKVGASNQPQHF. The CDR3 nucleotides are TGTGCCAGCAGCTTGAAGGTGGGGGCGAGCAATCAGCCCCAGCATTTT.

This clonotype has at least ten counts. The chain employs TRBV6-1 and TRBJ2-2; 9 bases agree with TRBD2. This CDR3 has 15 residues. Germline values: CDR1 MNHNS, CDR2 SASEGT. J lost 5 bases, V lost 3 bases, and 4 bases had no gene match. The CDR3 here is CASSDVLAGTGELFF. The DNA of the CDR3 is TGTGCCAGCAGTGATGTTCTAGCGGGGACCGGGGAGCTGTTTTTT.

This clonotype was detected ten times or more. The CDR3 loop is CSASSTGPTEAFF. CDR3 nucleotide sequence: TGCAGTGCATCGTCGACAGGCCCCACTGAAGCTTTCTTT. The V and J genes are TRBV20-1 and TRBJ1-1; a possible D gene is TRBD1 (6 bases). Between the trimmed V and J ends, which lost 6 bases and 4 bases, there was a span of 15 bases. Per the germline V gene, CDR1 is DFQATT and CDR2 is SNEGSKA (reference sequence). The CDR3 is 13 residues long.

This clonotype was seen many times. The chain recombines TRBV18 with TRBJ1-5, with D unclear. The germline gives CDR1 KGHSH, CDR2 LQKENI. CDR3 length: 13 amino acids. Trimming removed 2 bases from V and 0 bases from J, with 2 bases in between. This chain's CDR3 is CASSPDSNQPQHF. The CDR3 coding sequence is TGTGCCAGCTCACCAGATAGCAATCAGCCCCAGCATTTT.

This clonotype has more than one count but fewer than ten. A read error is possible here, since a much larger clone lies one base away. The CDR3 ends on some other residue instead of the conserved phenylalanine or tryptophan, so this is likely a read error. The chain joins TRBV6-5 to TRBJ1-3; no definite D call. Trimming stripped 7 bases from V and 2 bases from J, with 15 bases between. The germline CDR1 and CDR2 sequences are MNHEY and SVGAGI. The CDR3 consists of 15 residues. CDR3 bases: TGTGCCAGCATGGCAGCACGAAGGGCTGGAAACACCATATATGTT. It translates to CASMAARRAGNTIYV.

This clonotype was counted only a few times. In this CDR3 the conserved last residue, phenylalanine or tryptophan, is missing, so a read error is likely. V is TRBV5-1 and J is TRBJ2-3; D is unclear. The CDR3 has 15 residues. The ends were cut back, 0 bases at V and 0 bases at J, with 8 bases in the middle. Germline lookup yields CDR1 SGHRS and CDR2 YFSETQ. The CDR3 region has the DNA TGCGCCAGCAGCTTGGTCCAGCCTAGCACAGATACGCAGTATAAT. Its protein product is CASSLVQPSTDTQYN.

In its sample, this clonotype was seen many times. This chain links TRBV3-1 with TRBJ2-5; 7 bases are shared with TRBD1. This CDR3 comprises 16 residues. After removal of 1 base from V and 2 bases from J, the junction contained 7 bases not matched to a gene. CDR1 LGHDT and CDR2 YNNKEL come from the germline V gene (reference sequence). The CDR3: CASSQGWTGEQETQYF. The CDR3 nucleotides read TGTGCCAGCAGCCAAGGCTGGACAGGTGAACAAGAGACCCAGTACTTC.

This clonotype has ten or more counts. The rearrangement links TRBV9 to TRBJ2-1; D call uncertain. This CDR3 contains 13 residues. Germline values: CDR1 SGDLS, CDR2 YYNGEE. V was trimmed by 4 bases and J by 7 bases, leaving 12 bases between them. In DNA form, the CDR3 reads TGTGCCAGCAGCATGAACATGGGGAATGAGCAGTTCTTC. Its translation: CASSMNMGNEQFF.

The table lists this clonotype with many counts. This chain joins TRBV15 and TRBJ1-3; D gene ambiguous. The V gene's germline CDR1 is LNHNV and CDR2 YYDKDF (reference sequence). The CDR3 has 12 amino acids. The V gene lost 2 bases and the J gene lost 7 bases, with 6 bases spanning the gap. CDR3 coding DNA: TGTGCCACCAGCAGAAACGGGAACACCATATATTTT. Amino acid sequence: CATSRNGNTIYF.

This clonotype appeared many times. The rearrangement joins TRBV5-1 to TRBJ2-1; 12 nucleotides agree with TRBD2. Germline trimming cut 3 bases from V and 7 bases from J; bases unmatched to any gene: 2. In germline, CDR1 is SGHRS, CDR2 YFSETQ. This CDR3 is 14 amino acids long. The CDR3 loop is CASSSGLAGNEQFF. The CDR3 nucleotides are TGCGCCAGCAGCTCGGGACTAGCGGGTAATGAGCAGTTCTTC.

This clonotype was counted many times. The chain employs TRBV4-1 and TRBJ2-2; TRBD1 agrees at 12 bases. The CDR3 is 17 residues long. Germline V lookup: CDR1 MGHRA, CDR2 YSYEKL. Trimming cost V 1 base and J 5 bases; bases outside gene matches: 5. CDR3 in amino acids: CASSQGDRGLVTGELFF. The CDR3 region has the DNA TGCGCCAGCAGCCAAGGGGACAGGGGGCTTGTGACCGGGGAGCTGTTTTTT.

This clonotype has more than one count but fewer than ten. A much larger clone is a single base away; this may be a read error. V usage is TRBV11-2 and J usage is TRBJ2-1; D not certain. Germline V gives CDR1 SGHAT, CDR2 FQNNGV. The CDR3 contains 15 residues. This chain's CDR3 is CASSLVSPSYNAQFF. CDR3 DNA: TGTGCCAGCAGCTTAGTCTCGCCCTCCTACAATGCGCAGTTCTTC.

This clonotype was counted many times. This chain links TRBV9 with TRBJ2-3; TRBD2 agrees at 7 bases. In germline, CDR1 is SGDLS, CDR2 YYNGEE. Trimming at V came to 2 bases and at J to 2 bases, leaving 5 bases not matched to a gene. The CDR3 totals 15 residues. CDR3 coding DNA: TGTGCCAGCAGCGTTACTAGCGACCTCACAGATACGCAGTATTTT. The encoded protein is CASSVTSDLTDTQYF.

This clonotype was observed many times. The J gene is TRBJ1-2, the V gene TRBV12-3 or TRBV12-4, with D hard to call. V was cut by 8 bases and J by 12 bases, with 25 bases left in between. The CDR3 consists of 14 residues. The CDR3 nucleotides are TGTGCCAGCTTTCGATCGGGCAGGAGTGTTGCCCACACCTTC. It yields the protein CASFRSGRSVAHTF.

At least ten counts were recorded for this clonotype. The rearrangement uses TRBV20-1 and TRBJ2-1, with 10 bases identical to TRBD2. The CDR3 has 17 amino acids. V dropped 6 bases and J dropped 4; count of bases not matched to a gene: 15. Germline lookup yields CDR1 DFQATT and CDR2 SNEGSKA (reference sequence). The CDR3 protein is CSAVRFSIAGGYNEQFF. For the CDR3, the DNA is TGCAGTGCCGTACGGTTCTCGATAGCGGGAGGTTACAATGAGCAGTTCTTC.

At least ten counts were recorded for this clonotype. The rearrangement joins TRBV5-1 to TRBJ1-1; D perhaps matches TRBD1 (5 bases). Trimming left V 0 bases short and J 1 base short, with 10 bases between. Germline V gene sequence: CDR1 SGHRS, CDR2 YFSETQ. This CDR3 spans 15 amino acids. The CDR3 coding sequence is TGCGCCAGCAGCTTGGGCGCAGGGAGGAACACTGAAGCTTTCTTT. This sequence encodes CASSLGAGRNTEAFF.

This clonotype appeared many times. The chain is built from TRBV7-9 and TRBJ1-5; D is uncertain. The V and J ends lost 3 bases and 5 bases respectively, with 11 bases between them. There are 14 residues in the CDR3. Germline V gene lookup returns CDR1 SEHNR and CDR2 FQNEAQ (reference sequence). The CDR3 reads CASSFLDVDQPQHF. The CDR3 nucleotides are TGTGCCAGCAGCTTTTTGGACGTTGATCAGCCCCAGCATTTT.

This clonotype has at least ten counts. This chain connects TRBV19 to TRBJ2-3; the D gene is possibly TRBD2 (6 bases). The CDR3 totals 17 residues. Between the trimmed V and J ends, which lost 6 bases and 0 bases, there was a span of 19 bases. From germline, CDR1 is LNHDA and CDR2 SQIVND (reference sequence). The CDR3 DNA is TGTGCCAGTAGCCCCAAGGGACTGCTACCTAGCACAGATACGCAGTATTTT. The encoded protein is CASSPKGLLPSTDTQYF.

This clonotype showed up many times. V gene TRBV12-3 or TRBV12-4 combines with J gene TRBJ2-7; the D gene is possibly TRBD2 (5 bases). With 6 bases removed from V and 2 bases from J, the gap between germline ends came to 14 bases. The CDR3 consists of 14 residues. The CDR3 DNA follows: TGTGCCAGCAGCCCGACACCGGGAACCTACGAGCAGTACTTC. This codes for CASSPTPGTYEQYF.

The table lists this clonotype with a few counts. The chain's CDR3 is CSASHRGETQFF. In DNA, the CDR3 is TGCAGTGCTAGTCACAGGGGTGAGACCCAGTTCTTC. This chain connects TRBV20-1 to TRBJ2-5; TRBD1 matches at 7 bases. The J call may be mistaken, given a closer DNA end match to TRBJ2-1. This CDR3 spans 12 amino acids. Germline V lookup: CDR1 DFQATT, CDR2 SNEGSKA (reference sequence).

This clonotype was picked up a small number of times. This may arise from a read error, as a much more abundant clone is one base away. V usage is TRBV6-6 and J usage is TRBJ2-7; D unresolved. CDR3 length: 11 amino acids. V gave up 7 bases and J gave up 7 bases, with 11 bases separating them. Germline CDR1 is MNHNY and CDR2 is SVGAGI (reference sequence). The CDR3 is CASTSVEEQYF. The CDR3 coding sequence is TGTGCCAGCACCTCTGTTGAAGAGCAGTACTTC.

Concerning this clonotype: The CDR3 does not end in the conserved phenylalanine or tryptophan, so this is likely a read error. V usage is TRBV6-5 and J usage is TRBJ2-3; D is uncertain. This CDR3 contains 15 residues. The V gene's germline CDR1 is MNHEY and CDR2 SVGAGI. CDR3 nucleotide sequence: TGTGACAGCAGTTACTCCCGCGGTCTCACAGATACGCAGTATTAT. Protein: CDSSYSRGLTDTQYY.

A note on this clonotype: A much larger clone differs by one base, so this may be a read error. The chain carries TRBV5-1 and TRBJ1-5; D gene uncertain. The germline CDR1 and CDR2 sequences are SGHRS and YFSETQ. V was pared by 7 bases and J by 6 bases, with 20 bases between. The CDR3 is 15 residues long. This chain's CDR3 is CASSVDGREGQPQHF. Written as DNA, the CDR3 is TGCGCCAGCTCCGTTGATGGTCGGGAAGGTCAGCCCCAGCATTTT.

There are many counts of this clonotype. The J gene is TRBJ2-3, the V gene TRBV7-9; TRBD2 is a possible D gene (5 bases). The V end lost 5 bases, the J end lost 5 bases, and 5 bases lay between the germline ends. The CDR3 sequence is 11 residues long. Germline lookup yields CDR1 SEHNR and CDR2 FQNEAQ (reference sequence). The CDR3 DNA is TGTGCCAGCAGCGCGGGAGATACGCAGTATTTT. Its translation is CASSAGDTQYF.

Many counts were recorded for this clonotype. The V call is TRBV20-1, the J call TRBJ1-2; tentatively, D is TRBD1 (5 bases). V was pared by 5 bases and J by 4 bases, with 17 bases between. The germline gives CDR1 DFQATT, CDR2 SNEGSKA (reference sequence). The CDR3 sequence is 14 residues long. CDR3 DNA: TGCAGTGCTGCCGGGGACTCCGATTTCTATGGCTACACCTTC. It specifies CSAAGDSDFYGYTF.

A note on this clonotype: The conserved final phenylalanine or tryptophan is absent from the CDR3, which likely points to a read error. The rearrangement links TRBV6-6 to TRBJ1-2, with no clear D. The length of the CDR3 is 11 residues. CDR1 is MNHNY and CDR2 is SVGAGI in the germline V gene (reference sequence). V lost 5 bases and J 2 bases, leaving 3 bases between the germline ends. The CDR3 nucleotides are TGTGCCAGCAGTACAAACTATGGCTACACCAAC. Translating gives CASSTNYGYTN.

In its sample, this clonotype was seen many times. This chain joins TRBV27 and TRBJ2-7; D assignment may be TRBD1 or TRBD2 (5 bases each). The CDR3 has 15 residues. The V end lost 5 bases, the J end lost 2 bases, and 16 bases lay between the germline ends. CDR1 is MNHEY and CDR2 is SMNVEV in the germline V gene (reference sequence). The CDR3 sequence: CASSPQLGVPYEQYF. The CDR3 DNA is TGTGCCAGCAGTCCCCAATTGGGGGTTCCCTACGAGCAGTACTTC.

This clonotype was observed a few times. The V and J genes are TRBV30 and TRBJ2-3; 7 nucleotides match TRBD2. The germline V gene has CDR1 GTSNPN and CDR2 SVGIG (reference sequence). V lost 0 bases, J lost 4 bases, and 1 base stayed unmatched. The CDR3 is made up of 13 amino acids. CDR3 bases: TGTGCCTGGAGTGTCGCGGGAGCAGATACGCAGTATTTT. It codes for CAWSVAGADTQYF.

This clonotype was detected many times. The chain combines TRBV7-2 with TRBJ2-3; D remains unclear. CDR3 length: 15 residues. Germline CDR1 and CDR2: SGHTA and FQGNSA. With 5 bases removed from V and 1 base from J, the gap between germline ends came to 13 bases. The DNA for the CDR3 is TGTGCCAGCAGCACTTGGGCGACCCGCACAGATACGCAGTATTTT. This codes for CASSTWATRTDTQYF.

V gene TRBV2 combines with J gene TRBJ2-1; D perhaps matches TRBD1 (6 bases). The CDR3 has 14 residues. V lost 4 bases to trimming and J lost 5 bases, with 12 bases between them. Germline CDR1 is SNHLY and CDR2 is FYNNEI. The CDR3 loop reads CASSVTRGNNEQFF. The CDR3 DNA follows: TGTGCCAGCAGTGTTACCAGGGGTAACAATGAGCAGTTCTTC.

Many counts were recorded for this clonotype. The chain recombines TRBV10-3 with TRBJ2-2, with 8 positions matching TRBD2. CDR1 ENHRY and CDR2 SYGVKD come from the germline V gene. The CDR3 totals 15 residues. V trimming: 4 bases; J trimming: 1 base; junction bases outside the gene matches: 2. CDR3 sequence: CAISVSGRNTGELFF. The CDR3 region has the DNA TGTGCCATCAGTGTAAGCGGGAGGAACACCGGGGAGCTGTTTTTT.